A selection of T cell receptor beta chains follows, all from one sample in a study of blood T cell repertoires in COVID-19. The assay was immunoSEQ multiplex PCR, and TCRdb's table has in-frame clones only and misses some. The data show over 150,000 clones, almost 85% seen once. What was sequenced was peripheral blood. Every receptor here comes from a human donor with acute or convalescent COVID-19. The donor label of this sample is uncertain. CDR3s include the opening cysteine and the closing phenylalanine or tryptophan. D genes are given only for firm matches. Only part of the rows carry a size: once, few, many, or a class if the clone is expanded.

v_gene	abundance	len	d_gene	j_gene	CDR3nt	CDR3aa
TRBV3-1/TRBV3-2	few	14	.	TRBJ2-1	TGTGCCAGCAGCCAAGATAATTGGGCCAATGAGCAGTTCTTC	CASSQDNWANEQFF
TRBV3-1/TRBV3-2	.	16	TRBD2	TRBJ2-1	TGTGCCAGCAGCCAAGAAGGGACTAGCGCATACAATGAGCAGTTCTTC	CASSQEGTSAYNEQFF
TRBV7-8	.	13	.	TRBJ1-1	TGTGCCAGCAGCTTTGCGTTGAACACTGAAGCTTTCTTT	CASSFALNTEAFF
TRBV30	.	13	.	TRBJ2-7	TGTGCCTGGAGTCCCCCGACAGCCTACGAGCAGTACTTC	CAWSPPTAYEQYF
TRBV13	.	15	.	TRBJ2-2	TGTGCCAGCAGCTTAGATGTCGCGAACACCGGGGAGCTGTTTTTT	CASSLDVANTGELFF
TRBV19	.	15	TRBD2	TRBJ2-3	TGTGCCAGTAGGGGTCTAGCGGGAGGTAGTGATACGCAGTATTTT	CASRGLAGGSDTQYF
TRBV4-1	.	15	TRBD1	TRBJ2-7	TGCGCCAGCAGCCGAGGACAGGGGTTCGGGAACGAGCAGTACTTC	CASSRGQGFGNEQYF
TRBV27	.	16	TRBD2	TRBJ2-3	TGTGCCAGCAGTCCTGGACTAGCGGTGCGCACAGATACGCAGTATTTT	CASSPGLAVRTDTQYF
TRBV18	.	15	.	TRBJ2-1	TGTGCCAGCTCACCACGGGACATTGGCAACAATGAGCAGTTCTTC	CASSPRDIGNNEQFF
TRBV6-2/TRBV6-3	.	15	.	TRBJ1-5	TGTGCCAGCAGTTTAGGGGTAATCGGCAATCAGCCCCAGCATTTT	CASSLGVIGNQPQHF
TRBV27	.	15	TRBD1	TRBJ1-3	TGTGCCAGCAGTCGACTTGGGACAGAAGGAAACACCATATATTTT	CASSRLGTEGNTIYF
TRBV29-1	.	12	.	TRBJ1-2	TGCAGCGGGACAGAGCCTTCCTATGGCTACACCTTC	CSGTEPSYGYTF
TRBV18	.	15	TRBD1	TRBJ2-7	TGTGCCAGCTCACCGACCCGGACAGGCCCCTACGAGCAGTACTTC	CASSPTRTGPYEQYF
TRBV7-3	.	12	.	TRBJ2-1	TGTGCCAGCAGCACAACTAGAAATGAGCAGTTCTTC	CASSTTRNEQFF
TRBV4-2	.	17	.	TRBJ2-7	TGTGCCAGCAGCCCCTACCCTGGACAGAGGAGCTCCTACGAGCAGTACTTC	CASSPYPGQRSSYEQYF
TRBV6-1	.	15	TRBD1	TRBJ1-5	TGTGCCAGCAGTGAAGCGGGACAGGCTTATCAGCCCCAGCATTTT	CASSEAGQAYQPQHF
TRBV6-2/TRBV6-3	once	16	.	TRBJ1-5	TGTGCCAGCAGTTACTACGACACTTATAGCAATCAGCCCCAGCATTTT	CASSYYDTYSNQPQHF
TRBV30	.	13	.	TRBJ1-2	TGTGCCTGGAGTGGAGGGACACACTATGGCTACACCTTC	CAWSGGTHYGYTF
TRBV6-5	few	16	TRBD1	TRBJ1-2	TGTGCCAGCAGTTACTTCCGGACAGGCGGTGACTATGGCTACACCTTC	CASSYFRTGGDYGYTF
TRBV11-2	.	16	.	TRBJ1-3	TGTGCCAGCAGCTTGGGGGCAGCCGTCTCTGGAAACACCATATATTTT	CASSLGAAVSGNTIYF
TRBV19	.	16	.	TRBJ1-1	TGTGCCAGTAGTATATCCCTTCTGGAGCGGAACACTGAAGCTTTCTTT	CASSISLLERNTEAFF
TRBV5-1	once	16	TRBD1	TRBJ1-4	TGCGCCAGCAGCTTGGGGGACAGGCCAACTAATGAAAAACTGTTTTTT	CASSLGDRPTNEKLFF
TRBV6-5	.	15	.	TRBJ1-5	TGTGCCAGCAGTTACGTTGGAGGAAGCAATCAGCCCCAGCATTTT	CASSYVGGSNQPQHF
TRBV10-3	once	17	TRBD1	TRBJ2-5	TGTGCCATCAGTGATCTCTCGGGACAGGGTGACCAAGAGACCCAGTACTTC	CAISDLSGQGDQETQYF
TRBV19	few	14	TRBD1	TRBJ2-4	TGTGCCAGTAGTACGGGGACAGTTCAAAACATTCAGTACTTC	CASSTGTVQNIQYF
TRBV5-6	.	16	TRBD2	TRBJ2-1	TGTGCCAGCAGCTTGGGACTAGCGGGAGGGCTTAATGAGCAGTTCTTC	CASSLGLAGGLNEQFF
TRBV7-2	.	15	.	TRBJ2-7	TGTGCCAGCAGCTTAGGCGGCAGGGGCTCCTACGAGCAGTACTTC	CASSLGGRGSYEQYF
TRBV18	.	14	TRBD1	TRBJ2-3	TGTGCCAGCTCACCAGGGACAGGGGATGATACGCAGTATTTT	CASSPGTGDDTQYF
TRBV11-3	.	13	.	TRBJ1-1	TGTGCCAGCAGCAGCGGAGAGAACACTGAAGCTTTCTTT	CASSSGENTEAFF
TRBV3-1/TRBV3-2	few	13	.	TRBJ2-5	TGTGCCAGCAGCCATCAGGGTGTGGAGACCCAGTACTTC	CASSHQGVETQYF
TRBV18	.	14	TRBD1	TRBJ1-4	TGTGCCAGCTCTCCCGGGACAGGGAATGAAAAACTGTTTTTT	CASSPGTGNEKLFF
TRBV28	.	14	.	TRBJ1-1	TGTGCCAGCAGTTTCGTTTCCGTGTACACTGAAGCTTTCTTT	CASSFVSVYTEAFF
TRBV30	.	15	TRBD2	TRBJ2-1	TGTGCCTGGAGTGCGGGACTAGCGGGAGTCGATGAGCAGTTCTTC	CAWSAGLAGVDEQFF